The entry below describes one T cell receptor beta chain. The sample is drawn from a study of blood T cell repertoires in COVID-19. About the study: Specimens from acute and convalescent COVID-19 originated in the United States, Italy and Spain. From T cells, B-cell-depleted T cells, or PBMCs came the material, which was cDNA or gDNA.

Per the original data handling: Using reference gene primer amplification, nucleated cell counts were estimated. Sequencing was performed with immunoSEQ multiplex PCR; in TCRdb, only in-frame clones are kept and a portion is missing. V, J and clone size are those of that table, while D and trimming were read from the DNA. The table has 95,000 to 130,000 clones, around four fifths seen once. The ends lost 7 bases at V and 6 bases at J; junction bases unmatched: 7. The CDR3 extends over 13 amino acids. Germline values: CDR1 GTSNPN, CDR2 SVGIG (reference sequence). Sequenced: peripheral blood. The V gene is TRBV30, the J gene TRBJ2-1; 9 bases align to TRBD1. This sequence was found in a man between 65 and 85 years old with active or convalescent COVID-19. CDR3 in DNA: TGTGCCTTTGACAGGGGGGACTTCAATGAGCAGTTCTTC. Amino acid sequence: CAFDRGDFNEQFF.